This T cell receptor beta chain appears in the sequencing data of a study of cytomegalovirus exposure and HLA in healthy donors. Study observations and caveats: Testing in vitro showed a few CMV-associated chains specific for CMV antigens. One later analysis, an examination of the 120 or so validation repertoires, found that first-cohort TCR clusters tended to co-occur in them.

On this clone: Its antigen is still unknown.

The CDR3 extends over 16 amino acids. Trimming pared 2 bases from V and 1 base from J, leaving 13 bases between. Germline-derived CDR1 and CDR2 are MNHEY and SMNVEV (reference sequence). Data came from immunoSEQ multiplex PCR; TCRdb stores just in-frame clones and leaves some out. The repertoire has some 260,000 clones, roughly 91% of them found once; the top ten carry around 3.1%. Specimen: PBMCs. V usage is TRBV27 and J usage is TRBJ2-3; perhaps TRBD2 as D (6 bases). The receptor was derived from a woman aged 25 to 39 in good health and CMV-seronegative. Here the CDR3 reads CASSLMGGMGTDTQYF. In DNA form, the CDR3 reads TGTGCCAGCAGTTTAATGGGCGGGATGGGCACAGATACGCAGTATTTT.